Shown below are 16 T cell receptor beta chains from a single sample sequenced in a study of relationships among human T cell subsets. From mRNA, alpha and beta CDR3 regions were amplified using semiquantitative ARM-PCR. In ARM-PCR, communal superprimers followed tagged nested gene-specific primers for exponential amplification. One entry per CDR3 protein, called by TCRdb with MiXCR from the multiplex PCR reads. The sample records over 14,000 distinct CDR3 sequences, 62% being singletons. Sequencing used total T cells sorted from blood. These receptors were obtained from a man in his forties or fifties in good health.

This CDR3 reads CAASSGAAEAFF. The CDR3 DNA sequence: TGTGCCGCCAGCAGCGGGGCCGCTGAAGCTTTCTTT. The chain employs TRBV10-3 and TRBJ1-1; D possibly corresponds to TRBD1 (5 bases). This CDR3 spans 12 amino acids. Trimming stripped 11 bases from V and 6 bases from J, with 16 bases between. Looked up from germline, CDR1 is ENHRY and CDR2 is SYGVKD.

DNA for the CDR3: TGTGCCAGCGCGACACGAGAGACCCAGTACTTC. Protein: CASATRETQYF. The chain carries TRBV6-5 and TRBJ2-5; D ambiguous. The CDR3 sequence is 11 residues long. CDR1 is MNHEY, CDR2 SVGAGI, per germline. Trimming took off 8 bases at V and 4 bases at J, with 8 bases between the two ends.

There are a few counts of this clonotype. The V and J genes are TRBV6-5 and TRBJ2-1, with 9 bases matching TRBD1. The germline V gene has CDR1 MNHEY and CDR2 SVGAGI. J gave up 5 bases and V 6 bases, and 8 bases lay outside the gene matches. The CDR3 runs 15 residues. CDR3 sequence reads: CASRKDRGTNNEQFF. CDR3 sequence (DNA): TGTGCCAGCAGGAAAGACAGGGGGACCAACAATGAGCAGTTCTTC.

The chain links TRBV11-2 to TRBJ2-7; D may be TRBD1 or TRBD2 (6 bases each). V lost 3 bases and J 5 bases, leaving 17 bases between the germline ends. Per germline, CDR1 SGHAT and CDR2 FQNNGV. The CDR3 is made up of 15 amino acids. The CDR3 region is CASSFRGREVHEQYF. For the CDR3, the DNA is TGTGCCAGCAGCTTCCGGGGGCGCGAGGTCCACGAGCAGTACTTC.

The J gene is TRBJ2-1, the V gene TRBV14; TRBD2 matches at 13 bases. CDR1 is SGHDN and CDR2 is FVKESK in the germline V gene. CDR3 length equals 20 residues. V trimming: 4 bases; J trimming: 0 bases; junction bases outside the gene matches: 12. The DNA of the CDR3 is TGTGCCAGCAGCCCTCAATTGGGACTAGCGGGATACAGCTCCTACAATGAGCAGTTCTTC. Its translation: CASSPQLGLAGYSSYNEQFF. Variable domain in full (rest from reference TRBV14 and TRBJ2-1): EAGVTQFPSHSVIEKGQTVTLRCDPISGHDNLYWYRRVMGKEIKFLLHFVKESKQDESGMPNNRFLAERTGGTYSTLKVQPAELEDSGVYFCASSPQLGLAGYSSYNEQFFGPGTRLTVL.

The chain combines TRBV27 with TRBJ1-1; D is unclear. The V and J ends lost 7 bases and 0 bases respectively, with 18 bases between them. Per the germline V gene, CDR1 is MNHEY and CDR2 is SMNVEV (reference sequence). The length of the CDR3 is 16 residues. As DNA, the CDR3 is TGTGCCAGCAAACTTACTCCGCGCAGAGTGAACACTGAAGCTTTCTTT. Translating it yields CASKLTPRRVNTEAFF.

The rearrangement links TRBV14 to TRBJ1-1; D is undetermined. V was trimmed by 3 bases and J by 6 bases, leaving 14 bases between them. Germline CDR1 reads SGHDN; CDR2 reads FVKESK. The CDR3 runs to 14 residues. The CDR3 reads CASSQADGRAEAFF. The CDR3 bases are TGTGCCAGCAGCCAGGCGGACGGGAGGGCTGAAGCTTTCTTT.

The chain is built from TRBV11-2 and TRBJ2-7; 7 bases agree with TRBD1. CDR3 size: 14 residues. V lost 1 base to trimming and J lost 6 bases; unmatched junction nucleotides: 6. Germline V CDR1 and CDR2: SGHAT, FQNNGV. Here the CDR3 reads CASSLAGAGGEQYF. The CDR3 nucleotides are TGTGCCAGCAGCTTAGCCGGGGCAGGGGGCGAGCAGTACTTC.

The CDR3, as DNA: TGTGCCAGCAGCCGGACAAGTACTAGCACAGATACGCAGTATTTT. Translated, it gives CASSRTSTSTDTQYF. The chain joins TRBV11-2 to TRBJ2-3, with D perhaps matching TRBD1 (5 bases). Germline CDR1 SGHAT, CDR2 FQNNGV. Trimming stripped 5 bases from V and 0 bases from J, with 12 bases between. The CDR3 runs 15 residues.

The chain recombines TRBV29-1 with TRBJ2-7, with TRBD2 matching over 7 bases. The CDR3 contains 11 residues. The germline V gene encodes CDR1 SQVTM and CDR2 ANQGSEA. V gave up 4 bases and J gave up 3 bases; unmatched junction bases: 0. The CDR3 sequence: CSVGTSYEQYF. CDR3 DNA sequence: TGCAGCGTTGGGACTAGCTACGAGCAGTACTTC.

This clonotype has just a few counts. This chain joins TRBV6-4 and TRBJ2-3; D remains ambiguous. CDR1 is MRHNA and CDR2 is SNTAGT in the germline V gene. The CDR3 is 13 amino acids. Trimming removed 2 bases at V and 0 bases at J, with 3 bases between. The CDR3 DNA reads as TGTGCCAGCAGTGACGGGAGCACAGATACGCAGTATTTT. Protein product: CASSDGSTDTQYF.

The rearrangement joins TRBV6-6 to TRBJ2-7; TRBD1 matches at 8 bases. Germline V CDR1 and CDR2: MNHNY, SVGAGI (reference sequence). Unmatched junction bases numbered 2, after V lost 2 bases and J lost 5 bases. CDR3 size: 13 residues. This chain's CDR3 is CASSYRDRNEQYF. CDR3 in DNA: TGTGCCAGCAGTTACCGGGACAGGAACGAGCAGTACTTC.

The chain has TRBV24-1 and TRBJ2-1; either TRBD1 or TRBD2 may fit D (5 bases each). Trimming took off 4 bases at V and 1 base at J, with 16 bases between the two ends. This CDR3 contains 17 residues. CDR1 and CDR2 from the germline V gene are KGHDR and SFDVKD. CDR3 amino acids: CATSDRLPRGSYNEQFF. The CDR3 DNA reads as TGTGCCACCAGTGACCGACTCCCGAGGGGATCCTACAATGAGCAGTTCTTC.

This clonotype was seen a handful of times. The rearrangement uses TRBV11-1 and TRBJ2-7; TRBD1 aligns across 7 bases. The trim removed 6 bases at V and 2 bases at J, leaving 7 bases unmatched. The CDR3 consists of 14 residues. Germline values: CDR1 SGHAT, CDR2 FQDESV (reference sequence). CDR3: CASSSRQGPYEQYF. The CDR3, as DNA: TGTGCCAGCAGTTCGCGACAGGGTCCCTACGAGCAGTACTTC.

The chain links TRBV20-1 to TRBJ2-7; D perhaps matches TRBD2 (5 bases). V shed 7 bases and J shed 3 bases, with 7 bases lying between them. Germline V gene data show CDR1 as DFQATT and CDR2 as SNEGSKA (reference sequence). The CDR3 length is 10 residues. CDR3: CSGGYYEQYF. Written as DNA, the CDR3 is TGCAGTGGAGGGTACTACGAGCAGTACTTC.

This clonotype occurred a few times. The V call is TRBV5-6, the J call TRBJ2-3; D remains unclear. This CDR3 is built from 15 residues. Trimming removed 2 bases from V and 2 bases from J, with 12 bases in between. CDR1 is SGHDT and CDR2 is YYEEEE in the germline V gene. The CDR3 DNA follows: TGTGCCAGCAGCTTCCTAGTACTTCCCACAGATACGCAGTATTTT. Translating gives CASSFLVLPTDTQYF.